This is a list of T cell receptor beta chains from one sample in a study of spatial heterogeneity in lung cancer. TCRdb used MiXCR to reprocess the 5' RACE reads, holding one entry per CDR3 protein. The sample holds about 27,000 distinct CDR3 sequences, roughly 7.4% seen once. Here the sequenced sample was lung tumor tissue, taken at surgery. Receptors were obtained from a male donor with early-stage non-small cell lung cancer. CDR3s include the opening cysteine and the closing phenylalanine or tryptophan. The order of the fields is CDR3 protein, CDR3 DNA, V gene, clone size, J gene, D gene. A D gene is named only where the DNA matches it firmly. Size is stated for part of the rows, as once, few or many counts, or as a class when the clone is expanded.

CDR3 protein: CASSRDSTGELFF
CDR3 DNA: TGTGCCAGCAGCCGGGACAGCACCGGGGAGCTGTTTTTT
V gene: TRBV7-9
clone size: many
J gene: TRBJ2-2
D gene: TRBD1

CDR3 protein: CASIRGGVPEAFF
CDR3 DNA: TGTGCCAGCATCAGGGGAGGTGTGCCTGAAGCTTTCTTT
V gene: TRBV28
clone size: many
J gene: TRBJ1-1
D gene: -

CDR3 protein: CASSEYGPPNEKLFF
CDR3 DNA: TGCGCCAGCAGTGAGTACGGACCGCCTAATGAAAAACTGTTTTTT
V gene: TRBV10-1
clone size: -
J gene: TRBJ1-4
D gene: -

CDR3 protein: CASSARTGTGNYGYTF
CDR3 DNA: TGTGCCAGCAGTGCTCGAACCGGGACTGGGAACTATGGCTACACCTTC
V gene: TRBV27
clone size: many
J gene: TRBJ1-2
D gene: -

CDR3 protein: CASSRGRGYEQYF
CDR3 DNA: TGCGCCAGCAGCCGGGGGAGGGGCTACGAGCAGTACTTC
V gene: TRBV4-3
clone size: many
J gene: TRBJ2-7
D gene: TRBD2

CDR3 protein: CASSGLAPYTQYF
CDR3 DNA: TGCGCCAGCAGCGGACTAGCGCCATATACGCAGTATTTT
V gene: TRBV5-1
clone size: many
J gene: TRBJ2-3
D gene: TRBD2

CDR3 protein: CASSPRWLAGDSGANVLTF
CDR3 DNA: TGTGCCAGCTCACCTCGATGGCTAGCGGGTGACTCTGGGGCCAACGTCCTGACTTTC
V gene: TRBV18
clone size: many
J gene: TRBJ2-6
D gene: TRBD2

CDR3 protein: CASSGHRNTEAFF
CDR3 DNA: TGTGCCAGCAGCGGACACCGGAACACTGAAGCTTTCTTT
V gene: TRBV5-4
clone size: many
J gene: TRBJ1-1
D gene: -

CDR3 protein: CSASPPGAYNSPLHF
CDR3 DNA: TGCAGTGCTAGTCCGCCCGGAGCCTATAATTCACCCCTCCACTTT
V gene: TRBV20-1
clone size: many
J gene: TRBJ1-6
D gene: -

CDR3 protein: CASGGSETQYF
CDR3 DNA: TGTGCCAGCGGCGGGAGTGAGACCCAGTACTTC
V gene: TRBV7-9
clone size: many
J gene: TRBJ2-5
D gene: TRBD2